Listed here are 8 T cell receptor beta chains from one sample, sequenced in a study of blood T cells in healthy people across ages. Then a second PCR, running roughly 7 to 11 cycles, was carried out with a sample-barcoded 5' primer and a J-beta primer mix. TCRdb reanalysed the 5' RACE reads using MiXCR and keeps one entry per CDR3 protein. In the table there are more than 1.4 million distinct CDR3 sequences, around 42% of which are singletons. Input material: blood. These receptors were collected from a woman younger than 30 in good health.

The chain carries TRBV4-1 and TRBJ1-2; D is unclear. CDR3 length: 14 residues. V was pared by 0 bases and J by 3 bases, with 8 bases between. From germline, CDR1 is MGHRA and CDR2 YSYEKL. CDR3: CASSQEDKHYGYTF. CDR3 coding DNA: TGCGCCAGCAGCCAAGAAGACAAGCACTATGGCTACACCTTC.

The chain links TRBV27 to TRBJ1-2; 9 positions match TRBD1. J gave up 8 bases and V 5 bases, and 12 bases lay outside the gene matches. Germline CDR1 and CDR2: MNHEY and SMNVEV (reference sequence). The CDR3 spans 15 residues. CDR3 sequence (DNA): TGTGCCAGCAGTCTAACCCGGGACAGGGTCTCGGGCTACACCTTC. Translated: CASSLTRDRVSGYTF.

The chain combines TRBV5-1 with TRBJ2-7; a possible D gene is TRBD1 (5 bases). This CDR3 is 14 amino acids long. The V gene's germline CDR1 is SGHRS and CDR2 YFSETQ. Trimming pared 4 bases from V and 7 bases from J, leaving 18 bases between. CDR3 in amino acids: CASSLETVYNEQYF. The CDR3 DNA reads TGCGCCAGCAGCCTCGAGACAGTATACAATGAGCAGTACTTC.

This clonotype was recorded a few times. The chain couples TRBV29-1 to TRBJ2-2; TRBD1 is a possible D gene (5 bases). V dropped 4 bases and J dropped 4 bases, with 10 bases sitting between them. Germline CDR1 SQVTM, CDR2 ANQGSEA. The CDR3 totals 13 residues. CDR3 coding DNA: TGCAGCGTTGTTCGGCAGGGCACCGGGGAGCTGTTTTTT. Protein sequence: CSVVRQGTGELFF.

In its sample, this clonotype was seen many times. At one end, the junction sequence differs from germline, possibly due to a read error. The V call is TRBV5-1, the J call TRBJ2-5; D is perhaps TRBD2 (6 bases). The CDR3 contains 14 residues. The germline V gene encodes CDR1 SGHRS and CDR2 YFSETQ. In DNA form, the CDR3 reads TGCGCCAGCAGCCCGGAGGGATCCCAAAAGACCCAGTACTTC. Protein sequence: CASSPEGSQKTQYF.

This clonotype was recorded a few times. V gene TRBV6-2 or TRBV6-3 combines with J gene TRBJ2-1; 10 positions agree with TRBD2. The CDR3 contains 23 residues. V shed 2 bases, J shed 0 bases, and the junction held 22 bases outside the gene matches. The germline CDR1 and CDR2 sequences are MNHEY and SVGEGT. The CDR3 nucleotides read TGTGCCAGCAGTTACCTCCCTGGTCTAACTAGCGGGAACCGAAGGGGCTCCTACAATGAGCAGTTCTTC. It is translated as CASSYLPGLTSGNRRGSYNEQFF.

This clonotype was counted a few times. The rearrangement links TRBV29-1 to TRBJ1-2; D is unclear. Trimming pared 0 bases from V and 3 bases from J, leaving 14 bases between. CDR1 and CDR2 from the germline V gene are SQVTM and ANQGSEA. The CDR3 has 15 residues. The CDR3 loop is CSVEDPNFGDYGYTF. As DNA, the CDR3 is TGCAGCGTTGAAGATCCGAACTTCGGGGACTATGGCTACACCTTC. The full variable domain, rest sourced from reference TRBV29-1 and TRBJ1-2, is SAVISQKPSRDICQRGTSLTIQCQVDSQVTMMFWYRQQPGQSLTLIATANQGSEATYESGFVIDKFPISRPNLTFSTLTVSNMSPEDSSIYLCSVEDPNFGDYGYTFGSGTRLTVV.

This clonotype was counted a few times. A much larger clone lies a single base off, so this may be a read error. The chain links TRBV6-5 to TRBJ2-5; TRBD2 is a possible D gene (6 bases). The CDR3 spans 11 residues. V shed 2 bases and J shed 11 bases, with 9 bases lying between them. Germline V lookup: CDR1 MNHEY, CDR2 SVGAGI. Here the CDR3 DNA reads TGTGCCAGCAGTTACGGGGAGGAGCAGTACTTC. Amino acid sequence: CASSYGEEQYF.